The 24 T cell receptor beta chains below were found in one sample sequenced in a study of blood T cells in healthy people across ages. Then a second PCR, running roughly 6 to 12 cycles, was carried out with a sample-barcoded 5' primer and a J-beta primer mix. TCRdb redid the calling of the 5' RACE reads with MiXCR, one entry per CDR3 protein. The sample has about 380,000 distinct CDR3 sequences; more than 45% are singletons. Sequences were obtained from blood. The receptors shown here come from a man aged 55 to 70 in good health.

This clonotype was seen many times. The chain combines TRBV20-1 with TRBJ2-7; D uncertain. The V end lost 0 bases, the J end lost 3 bases, and 6 bases lay between the germline ends. From germline, CDR1 is DFQATT and CDR2 SNEGSKA (reference sequence). This CDR3 spans 12 amino acids. DNA of the CDR3: TGCAGTGCTAGAGATAAGATCTACGAGCAGTACTTC. Its translation is CSARDKIYEQYF.

V and J are TRBV6-6 and TRBJ2-3, with 7 bases matching TRBD1. Germline V gives CDR1 MNHNY, CDR2 SVGAGI (reference sequence). The CDR3 contains 15 residues. J gave up 2 bases and V 7 bases, and 9 bases lay outside the gene matches. CDR3 protein: CASNTRGPSTDTQYF. The CDR3, as DNA: TGTGCCAGCAATACAAGGGGGCCCTCCACAGATACGCAGTATTTT.

This clonotype has more than one count but fewer than ten. The chain combines TRBV15 with TRBJ2-7; D tentatively fits TRBD1 or TRBD2 (5 bases each). CDR1 is LNHNV, CDR2 YYDKDF, per germline (reference sequence). The CDR3 length is 14 residues. With 1 base removed from V and 0 bases from J, the gap between germline ends came to 7 bases. The CDR3 reads CATSRGDLSYEQYF. For the CDR3, the DNA is TGTGCCACCAGCAGAGGGGACCTCTCCTACGAGCAGTACTTC. Using reference TRBV15 and TRBJ2-7 for the parts outside the CDR3, the full variable domain is DAMVIQNPRYQVTQFGKPVTLSCSQTLNHNVMYWYQQKSSQAPKLLFHYYDKDFNNEADTPDNFQSRRPNTSFCFLDIRSPGLGDTAMYLCATSRGDLSYEQYFGPGTRLTVT.

Only a few counts were recorded for this clonotype. The V call is TRBV5-1, the J call TRBJ2-7; no definite D call. The CDR3 length is 15 residues. Trimming removed 0 bases from V and 1 base from J, with 11 bases in between. The V gene's germline CDR1 is SGHRS and CDR2 YFSETQ. CDR3 DNA: TGCGCCAGCAGCTTGGGTATGGAAGTATCCTACGAGCAGTACTTC. Its translation: CASSLGMEVSYEQYF.

This clonotype has a handful of counts. DNA of the CDR3: TGTGCCAGCAGCCAGATCGACAATGAGCAGTTCTTC. It translates to CASSQIDNEQFF. The rearrangement uses TRBV7-2 and TRBJ2-1; D remains ambiguous. Germline V gives CDR1 SGHTA, CDR2 FQGNSA. Trimming stripped 5 bases from V and 5 bases from J, with 7 bases between. The CDR3 runs 12 residues. Combining the CDR3 with reference TRBV7-2 and TRBJ2-1 gives the whole variable domain GAGVSQSPSNKVTEKGKDVELRCDPISGHTALYWYRQSLGQGLEFLIYFQGNSAPDKSGLPSDRFSAERTGGSVSTLTIQRTQQEDSAVYLCASSQIDNEQFFGPGTRLTVL.

In its sample, this clonotype was seen a few times. It may be a read error: a sequence one base away is much more abundant. The J gene is TRBJ2-1, the V gene TRBV6-5; 8 positions match TRBD2. This CDR3 is built from 14 residues. CDR1 and CDR2 (germline): MNHEY, SVGAGI. V was clipped by 6 bases and J by 3 bases; unmatched bases: 4. The CDR3 coding sequence is TGTGCCAGCAGGAGACTAGCGTTCTACAATGAGCAGTTCTTC. It specifies CASRRLAFYNEQFF.

This clonotype was seen a handful of times. The V and J genes are TRBV25-1 and TRBJ2-1; 11 nucleotides line up with TRBD2. V gave up 7 bases and J gave up 4 bases; unmatched junction bases: 6. The CDR3 sequence is 15 residues long. In germline, CDR1 is MGHDK, CDR2 SYGVNS. CDR3 bases: TGTGCCAGCATCAATAGCGGGGGGGCTTACAATGAGCAGTTCTTC. It is translated as CASINSGGAYNEQFF.

This chain uses TRBV25-1 with TRBJ2-3; TRBD2 matches 12 bases. This CDR3 is built from 19 residues. CDR1 and CDR2 from the germline V gene are MGHDK and SYGVNS. The J segment lost 6 bases and the V segment lost 3 bases, leaving 16 bases of the junction unmatched. For the CDR3, the DNA is TGTGCCAGCAGTGAGCCAATCACTAGCGGGGGGTACCTGGGGGATACGCAGTATTTT. Residues: CASSEPITSGGYLGDTQYF.

V and J are TRBV20-1 and TRBJ1-2, with D possibly TRBD1 on 6 matching bases. Germline values: CDR1 DFQATT, CDR2 SNEGSKA (reference sequence). CDR3 length: 13 residues. The ends were cut back, 4 bases at V and 5 bases at J, with 14 bases in the middle. The CDR3, as DNA: TGCAGTGCTACCCAACCCACAGGGTATGGCTACACCTTC. Its protein product is CSATQPTGYGYTF.

The chain carries TRBV7-2 and TRBJ2-5; D unresolved. The DNA end is more similar to TRBJ2-7, so the J call may be wrong. The germline V gene encodes CDR1 SGHTA and CDR2 FQGNSA. CDR3 length: 15 residues. This chain's CDR3 is CASSSYSAVSYEQYF. CDR3 nucleotide sequence: TGTGCCAGCAGCTCCTATTCAGCTGTTTCCTACGAGCAGTACTTC.

This clonotype has more than one count but fewer than ten. The chain is built from TRBV7-2 and TRBJ2-7; 12 nucleotides align to TRBD2. Germline V gene data show CDR1 as SGHTA and CDR2 as FQGNSA. CDR3 length equals 16 residues. V trimming: 2 bases; J trimming: 5 bases; junction bases outside the gene matches: 7. The CDR3 DNA reads as TGTGCCAGCAGCTTATTCTTGACTAGCGGGGGCGACGAGCAGTACTTC. Its protein is CASSLFLTSGGDEQYF.

This clonotype was seen many times. This sequence may be a read error, since a much larger clone differs from it by one base. The chain links TRBV6-2 or TRBV6-3 to TRBJ2-6; possibly TRBD2 for D (6 bases). Trimming stripped 6 bases from V and 0 bases from J, with 6 bases between. The CDR3 length is 14 residues. Germline loops: CDR1 MNHEY, CDR2 SVGEGT. CDR3 DNA: TGTGCCAGCAGGGGGGGCTCTGGGGCCAACGTCCTGACTTTC. It specifies CASRGGSGANVLTF.

As concerns this clonotype: One junction end disagrees with the germline gene, perhaps due to a read error. The V and J genes are TRBV20-1 and TRBJ2-7; D might be TRBD2 (6 bases). CDR3 size: 12 residues. CDR1 is DFQATT, CDR2 SNEGSKA, per germline (reference sequence). This CDR3 reads CSASRDSYGQYF. The DNA of the CDR3 is TGCAGTGCTAGCCGGGACTCCTACGGGCAGTACTTC.

This clonotype was picked up a small number of times. The V gene is TRBV14, the J gene TRBJ2-1, with TRBD2 matching 9 bases. CDR1 and CDR2 from the germline V gene are SGHDN and FVKESK. Germline trimming cut 4 bases from V and 7 bases from J; bases unmatched to any gene: 8. The CDR3 covers 15 residues. As DNA, the CDR3 is TGTGCCAGCAGCCCGGCGGCGGGAGGGCCAAATGAGCAGTTCTTC. Protein: CASSPAAGGPNEQFF.

This clonotype has a handful of counts. In nucleotides, the CDR3 is TGTGCCAGCAGCCAGGGACAGGGTTGGGGCTACACCTTC. Translating gives CASSQGQGWGYTF. The rearrangement links TRBV9 to TRBJ1-2; TRBD1 aligns across 9 bases. CDR3 length equals 13 residues. Germline CDR1 and CDR2: SGDLS and YYNGEE. The V gene end was trimmed by 4 bases and the J gene end by 8 bases; junction bases not matched to a gene: 6.

V and J are TRBV6-5 and TRBJ1-3; 8 bases line up with TRBD1. Germline V gene data show CDR1 as MNHEY and CDR2 as SVGAGI. V was pared by 8 bases and J by 5 bases, with 5 bases of the junction left unmatched. This CDR3 contains 13 residues. CDR3 residues: CASGQGPRNTIYF. For the CDR3, the DNA is TGTGCCAGCGGACAGGGCCCGAGAAACACCATATATTTT.

This chain links TRBV5-1 with TRBJ2-7; possible D gene TRBD1, 6 bases. V gave up 0 bases and J gave up 2 bases, with 12 bases separating them. The CDR3 has 15 residues. Germline V gene data show CDR1 as SGHRS and CDR2 as YFSETQ. CDR3: CASSLDRTAAYEQYF. CDR3 nucleotides: TGCGCCAGCAGCTTGGATCGGACAGCAGCCTACGAGCAGTACTTC.

The V gene is TRBV27, the J gene TRBJ1-6; D call uncertain. The CDR3 has 16 amino acids. CDR1 and CDR2 (germline): MNHEY, SMNVEV (reference sequence). V was shortened by 3 bases and J by 3 bases, with 12 bases between the two germline ends. The CDR3, as DNA: TGTGCCAGCAGTTTGAAGAGACTGAACTATAATTCACCCCTCCACTTT. Protein sequence: CASSLKRLNYNSPLHF.

A few counts support this clonotype. V usage is TRBV7-2 and J usage is TRBJ2-1; 9 bases map to TRBD2. CDR3 length: 13 residues. Trimming took 4 bases from V and 9 from J; bases not matched to a gene: 4. From germline, CDR1 is SGHTA and CDR2 FQGNSA. CDR3 in DNA: TGTGCCAGCAGCTCGACGACTAGCGGTGAGCAGTTCTTC. Protein product: CASSSTTSGEQFF.

The chain's CDR3 is CASRPQGAGQPQHF. CDR3 in DNA: TGTGCCAGCAGACCTCAGGGGGCGGGTCAGCCCCAGCATTTT. This chain connects TRBV6-5 to TRBJ1-5; the match to TRBD1 covers 8 bases. This CDR3 has 14 amino acids. With V trimmed by 6 bases and J by 6 bases, 7 bases remained unmatched. The germline V gene encodes CDR1 MNHEY and CDR2 SVGAGI.

The chain employs TRBV5-6 and TRBJ2-4; 7 bases map to TRBD1. In germline, CDR1 is SGHDT, CDR2 YYEEEE. V dropped 0 bases and J dropped 4; count of bases not matched to a gene: 1. The CDR3 sequence is 14 residues long. The CDR3 DNA follows: TGTGCCAGCAGCTTGGGACAGGGAAAAAACATTCAGTACTTC. As protein: CASSLGQGKNIQYF.

The V gene is TRBV20-1, the J gene TRBJ2-6; D gene unclear. This CDR3 spans 13 amino acids. Trimming removed 3 bases at V and 0 bases at J, with 3 bases between. Germline lookup yields CDR1 DFQATT and CDR2 SNEGSKA (reference sequence). The CDR3 here is CSASLSGANVLTF. The CDR3 DNA reads TGCAGTGCTAGCCTCTCTGGGGCCAACGTCCTGACTTTC.

V and J are TRBV4-2 and TRBJ1-1; 7 bases are a match to TRBD1. The CDR3 runs 16 residues. Germline V gene data show CDR1 as LGHNA and CDR2 as YNFKEQ. Trimming at V came to 3 bases and at J to 1 base, leaving 8 bases not matched to a gene. The DNA of the CDR3 is TGTGCCAGCAGCCAGACAGGGCTGGGAACGAACACTGAAGCTTTCTTT. It encodes CASSQTGLGTNTEAFF.

Remarks on this clonotype: Germline and junction disagree at one end, which may indicate a read error. The rearrangement uses TRBV7-3 and TRBJ2-1; D might be TRBD2 (5 bases). The CDR3 consists of 16 residues. Germline lookup yields CDR1 SGHTA and CDR2 FQGTGA. The CDR3 sequence is CASSITPGSSYNEQFF. Written as DNA, the CDR3 is TGTGCCAGCAGCATAACTCCTGGGAGCTCCTACAATGAGCAGTTCTTC.